This record looks at one T cell receptor beta chain sequence and its context. This entry is derived from a study of Graves' ophthalmopathy and Graves' hyperthyroidism. Trimming took off 4 bases at V and 10 bases at J, with 10 bases between the two ends. This CDR3 has 12 residues. Germline CDR1 is SNHLY and CDR2 is FYNNEI. For repertoire sequencing, the TCR beta CDR3 regions were amplified from RNA transcripts. An opening RT-PCR round employed HTBI primers and preceded a second-round multiplex PCR. Each CDR3 protein gets one entry after TCRdb re-called the multiplex PCR reads with MiXCR. Among about 1.2 million distinct CDR3 sequences, 35% to 40% were seen once, and the ten largest hold over 8.5%.

This chain connects TRBV2 to TRBJ2-2; D possibly corresponds to TRBD1 (5 bases). The clonotype was recovered from an adult man with Graves' hyperthyroidism. Input material: peripheral blood or thyroid tissue (not recorded which). CDR3 DNA sequence: TGTGCCAGCAGTGGAGACAGAGAGGAGCTGTTTTTT. Protein sequence: CASSGDREELFF.